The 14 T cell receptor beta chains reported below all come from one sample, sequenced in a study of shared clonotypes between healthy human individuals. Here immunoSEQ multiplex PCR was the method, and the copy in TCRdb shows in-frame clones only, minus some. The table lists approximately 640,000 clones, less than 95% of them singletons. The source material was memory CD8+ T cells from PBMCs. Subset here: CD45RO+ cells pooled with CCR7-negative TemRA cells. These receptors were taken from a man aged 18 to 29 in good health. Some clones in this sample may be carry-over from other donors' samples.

The CDR3 reads CASSAAGGRYEQYF. For the CDR3, the DNA is TGTGCCAGCAGCGCCGCAGGGGGAAGGTACGAGCAGTACTTC. The V and J genes are TRBV9 and TRBJ2-7; 7 nucleotides match TRBD1. The V and J ends lost 3 bases and 4 bases, in that order; junction bases with no gene match: 7. CDR1 and CDR2 (germline): SGDLS, YYNGEE. The CDR3 loop spans 14 amino acids.

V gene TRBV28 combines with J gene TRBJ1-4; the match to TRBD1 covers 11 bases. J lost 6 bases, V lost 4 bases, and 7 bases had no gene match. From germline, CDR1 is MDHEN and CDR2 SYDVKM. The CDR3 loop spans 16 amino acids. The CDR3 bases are TGTGCCAGCAGTTCCCCAGCGGGACAGGGGGATGAAAAACTGTTTTTT. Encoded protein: CASSSPAGQGDEKLFF.

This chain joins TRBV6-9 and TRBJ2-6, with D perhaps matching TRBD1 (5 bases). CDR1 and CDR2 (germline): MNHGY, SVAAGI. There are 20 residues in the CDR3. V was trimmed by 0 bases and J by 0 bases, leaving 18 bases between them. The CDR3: CASSYSRSDSLYSGANVLTF. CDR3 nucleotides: TGTGCCAGCAGTTATTCCCGGTCCGACAGTCTCTACTCTGGGGCCAACGTCCTGACTTTC.

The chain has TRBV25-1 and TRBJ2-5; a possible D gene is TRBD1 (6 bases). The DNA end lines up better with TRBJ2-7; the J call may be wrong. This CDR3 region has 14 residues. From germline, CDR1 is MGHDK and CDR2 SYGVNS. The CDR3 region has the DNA TGTGCCAGCAGTGACCCGGACAGCTCCTACGAGCAGTACTTC. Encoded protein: CASSDPDSSYEQYF.

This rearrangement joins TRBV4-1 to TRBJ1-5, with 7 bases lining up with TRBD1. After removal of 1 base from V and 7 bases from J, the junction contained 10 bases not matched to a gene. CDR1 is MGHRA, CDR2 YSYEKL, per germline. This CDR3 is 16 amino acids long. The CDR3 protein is CASSQGTRDRKQPQHF. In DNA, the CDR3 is TGCGCCAGCAGCCAAGGGACCCGGGACAGAAAACAGCCCCAGCATTTT.

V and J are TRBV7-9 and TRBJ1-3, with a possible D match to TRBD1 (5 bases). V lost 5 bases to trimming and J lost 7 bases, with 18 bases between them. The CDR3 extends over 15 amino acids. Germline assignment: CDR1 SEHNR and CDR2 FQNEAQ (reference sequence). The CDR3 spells CASSPGASLLNTIYF. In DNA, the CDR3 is TGTGCCAGCAGCCCCGGGGCGTCCTTGCTGAACACCATATATTTT.

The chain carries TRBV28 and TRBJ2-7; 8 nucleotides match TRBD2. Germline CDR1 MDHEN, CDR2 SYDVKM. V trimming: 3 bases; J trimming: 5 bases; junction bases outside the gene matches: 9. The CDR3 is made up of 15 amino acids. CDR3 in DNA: TGTGCCAGCAGTTTTCGGGGCGGGAGGACCCACGAGCAGTACTTC. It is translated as CASSFRGGRTHEQYF.

The CDR3 coding sequence is TGTGCCAGCAGTGAATATGGTGGCTCTTACAATGAGCAGTTCTTC. Its protein is CASSEYGGSYNEQFF. The chain has TRBV25-1 and TRBJ2-1; no clear D. This CDR3 has 15 amino acids. The V and J ends lost 0 bases and 4 bases respectively, with 10 bases between them. The germline gives CDR1 MGHDK, CDR2 SYGVNS.

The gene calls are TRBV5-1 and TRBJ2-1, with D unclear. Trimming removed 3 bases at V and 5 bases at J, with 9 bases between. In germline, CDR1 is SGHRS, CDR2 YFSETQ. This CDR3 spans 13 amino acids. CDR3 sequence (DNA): TGCGCCAGCAGCTCCAGATGGGACAATGAGCAGTTCTTC. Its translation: CASSSRWDNEQFF.

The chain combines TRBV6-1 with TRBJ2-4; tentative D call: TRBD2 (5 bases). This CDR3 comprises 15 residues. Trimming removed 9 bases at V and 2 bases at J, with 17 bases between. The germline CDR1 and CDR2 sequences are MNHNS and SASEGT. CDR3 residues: CARKRETCTKNIQYF. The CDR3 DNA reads TGTGCCAGGAAAAGGGAGACCTGTACCAAAAACATTCAGTACTTC.

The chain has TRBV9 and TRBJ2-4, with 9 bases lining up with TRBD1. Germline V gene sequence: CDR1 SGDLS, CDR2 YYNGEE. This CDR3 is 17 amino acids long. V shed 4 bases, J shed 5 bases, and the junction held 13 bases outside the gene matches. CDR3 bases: TGTGCCAGCAGCCATCCCGTTATTAGGACAGGGGAAAACATTCAGTACTTC. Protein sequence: CASSHPVIRTGENIQYF.

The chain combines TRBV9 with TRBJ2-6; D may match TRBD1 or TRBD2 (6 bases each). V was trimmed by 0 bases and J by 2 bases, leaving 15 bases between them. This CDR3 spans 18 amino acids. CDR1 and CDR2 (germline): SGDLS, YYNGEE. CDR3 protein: CASSVGYFGGAGANVLTF. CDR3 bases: TGTGCCAGCAGCGTAGGGTATTTCGGGGGCGCTGGGGCCAACGTCCTGACTTTC.

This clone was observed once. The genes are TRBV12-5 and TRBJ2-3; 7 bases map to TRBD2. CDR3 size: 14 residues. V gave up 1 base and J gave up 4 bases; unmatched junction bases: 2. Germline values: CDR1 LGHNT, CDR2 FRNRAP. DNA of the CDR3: TGTGCTAGTGGTTTGGGCGGGAGTGCAGATACGCAGTATTTT. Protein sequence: CASGLGGSADTQYF.

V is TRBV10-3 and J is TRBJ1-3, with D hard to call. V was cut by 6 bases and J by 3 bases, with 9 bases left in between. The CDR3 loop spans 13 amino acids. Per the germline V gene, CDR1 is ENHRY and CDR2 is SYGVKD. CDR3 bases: TGTGCCATCAGGGATAAAGTTGGAAACACCATATATTTT. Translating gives CAIRDKVGNTIYF.